The 15 T cell receptor beta chains given below trace back to one sample, sequenced in a study of T-cell memory formation after mild COVID-19. TCRdb re-called the 5' RACE reads through MiXCR, storing one row per CDR3 protein. The sample shows about 340,000 distinct CDR3 sequences, 10% to 15% of them seen only once. Specimen: PBMCs or a T cell subset sorted from them (not recorded which). The origin of the receptors is a man between 18 and 29 years old who had mild COVID-19 (a few samples of this study predate the infection). Cell type and time point are not known.

The J gene is TRBJ1-4, the V gene TRBV7-2, with D possibly being TRBD1 (5 bases). Germline CDR1 is SGHTA and CDR2 is FQGNSA. The CDR3 is 16 residues long. Trimming removed 5 bases from V and 0 bases from J, with 13 bases in between. The CDR3: CASSPRKGTTNEKLFF. DNA of the CDR3: TGTGCCAGCAGCCCAAGGAAGGGGACAACTAATGAAAAACTGTTTTTT.

V usage is TRBV6-5 and J usage is TRBJ2-7; D not certain. Germline V gene data show CDR1 as MNHEY and CDR2 as SVGAGI. Trimming pared 2 bases from V and 7 bases from J, leaving 15 bases between. The CDR3 sequence is 14 residues long. This CDR3 is CASSYDQNHREQYV. The CDR3 DNA reads TGTGCCAGCAGTTACGATCAGAACCACCGGGAGCAGTACGTC.

This clonotype has a handful of counts. The chain links TRBV7-6 to TRBJ2-1; D is undetermined. The CDR3 extends over 13 amino acids. Trimming shortened V by 4 bases and J by 12 bases, and 16 bases separated the two germline ends. Looked up from germline, CDR1 is SGHVS and CDR2 is FNYEAQ. CDR3 nucleotides: TGTGCCAGCAGCTCCCAGGACGGCGTTGGGCAGTTCTTC. Its translation: CASSSQDGVGQFF.

This clonotype was recorded many times. In DNA form, the CDR3 reads TGCGCCAGCAGCCAAGATCGGATCTACGAGCAGTACGTC. Translating it yields CASSQDRIYEQYV. The chain couples TRBV4-1 to TRBJ2-7; D is uncertain. Germline loops: CDR1 MGHRA, CDR2 YSYEKL. This CDR3 has 13 amino acids. V dropped 0 bases and J dropped 3 bases, with 6 bases sitting between them.

The chain recombines TRBV6-2 or TRBV6-3 with TRBJ1-6; 7 bases match TRBD1. V lost 4 bases and J lost 8; bases outside the gene matches: 5. The germline V gene encodes CDR1 MNHEY and CDR2 SVGEGT. The CDR3 covers 14 residues. CDR3 amino acids: CASSLQGIDSPLHF. CDR3 nucleotide sequence: TGTGCCAGCAGTTTACAGGGGATCGATTCACCCCTCCACTTT.

This clonotype was counted only a few times. The DNA of the CDR3 is TGCAGTGCTATCGGAAGTCCAGGGGTCGGGGAGCTGTTTTTT. Its translation: CSAIGSPGVGELFF. This sequence joins TRBV20-1 and TRBJ2-2; possibly TRBD1 for D (6 bases). This CDR3 spans 14 amino acids. V gave up 4 bases and J gave up 7 bases, with 16 bases separating them. Germline values: CDR1 DFQATT, CDR2 SNEGSKA (reference sequence).

This clonotype was detected only a few times. The chain employs TRBV7-2 and TRBJ2-2; D is perhaps TRBD2 (6 bases). The CDR3 length is 15 residues. Germline loops: CDR1 SGHTA, CDR2 FQGNSA. V was trimmed by 4 bases and J by 2 bases, leaving 11 bases between them. The chain's CDR3 is CASSSAGPNTGELFF. CDR3 bases: TGTGCCAGCAGCTCCGCGGGACCCAACACCGGGGAGCTGTTTTTT.

This clonotype occurred a few times. The J gene is TRBJ1-1, the V gene TRBV6-6, with 7 bases matching TRBD1. Unmatched junction bases numbered 9, after V lost 2 bases and J lost 6 bases. From germline, CDR1 is MNHNY and CDR2 SVGAGI (reference sequence). The CDR3 runs 15 residues. CDR3 residues: CASSYDWQGESEAFF. In DNA form, the CDR3 reads TGTGCCAGCAGTTACGATTGGCAGGGGGAATCTGAAGCTTTCTTT.

There are a few counts of this clonotype. This chain links TRBV6-5 with TRBJ1-2; D remains ambiguous. The CDR3 runs 13 residues. Germline V gives CDR1 MNHEY, CDR2 SVGAGI. V was pared by 0 bases and J by 8 bases, with 10 bases between. The CDR3 coding sequence is TGTGCCAGCAGTTACTCGACGGTCGGGGGCTACACCTTC. It is translated as CASSYSTVGGYTF.

The V and J genes are TRBV7-2 and TRBJ1-6; no firm D call. The CDR3 is made up of 14 amino acids. Germline-derived CDR1 and CDR2 are SGHTA and FQGNSA. Between the trimmed V and J ends, which lost 5 bases and 5 bases, there was a span of 10 bases. CDR3 coding DNA: TGTGCCAGCAGCCTACGGGAGAATAATTCACCCCTCCACTTT. It is translated as CASSLRENNSPLHF.

This chain links TRBV5-4 with TRBJ2-1; a weak D match, TRBD1 (5 bases). Trimming pared 4 bases from V and 6 bases from J, leaving 5 bases between. Per germline, CDR1 SGHNT and CDR2 YYREEE (reference sequence). CDR3 length: 11 residues. The CDR3 loop reads CASSTGNEQFF. In DNA, the CDR3 is TGTGCCAGCAGCACAGGCAATGAGCAGTTCTTC.

This clonotype occurred a few times. V is TRBV9 and J is TRBJ2-7; 8 bases agree with TRBD2. The CDR3 contains 15 residues. V gave up 2 bases and J gave up 0 bases; unmatched junction bases: 4. Germline CDR1 reads SGDLS; CDR2 reads YYNGEE. CDR3 loop: CASSVSSGYSYEQYF. In nucleotides, the CDR3 is TGTGCCAGCAGCGTTTCTAGCGGGTACTCCTACGAGCAGTACTTC.

V is TRBV10-3 and J is TRBJ1-2, with D perhaps matching TRBD1 (5 bases). The CDR3 covers 13 residues. V was shortened by 4 bases and J by 6 bases, with 12 bases between the two germline ends. Germline CDR1 and CDR2: ENHRY and SYGVKD. The DNA of the CDR3 is TGTGCCATCAGTGGTTTCGCGGGGGATGGCTACACCTTC. Protein: CAISGFAGDGYTF.

This clonotype was seen a handful of times. V and J are TRBV2 and TRBJ2-3; 8 bases line up with TRBD1. The CDR3 has 15 residues. V dropped 5 bases and J dropped 3; count of bases not matched to a gene: 7. Germline loops: CDR1 SNHLY, CDR2 FYNNEI. CDR3 bases: TGTGCCAGCAGTCTGGACAGGGCCCCTACAGATACGCAGTATTTT. Translating it yields CASSLDRAPTDTQYF.

This chain links TRBV11-2 with TRBJ2-5; D is uncertain. Deletions cut 5 bases from V and 5 bases from J, with 12 bases between. This CDR3 has 13 residues. Germline V gene lookup returns CDR1 SGHAT and CDR2 FQNNGV. CDR3 sequence reads: CASSVSPEETQYF. The CDR3, as DNA: TGTGCCAGCAGCGTAAGTCCAGAGGAGACCCAGTACTTC.